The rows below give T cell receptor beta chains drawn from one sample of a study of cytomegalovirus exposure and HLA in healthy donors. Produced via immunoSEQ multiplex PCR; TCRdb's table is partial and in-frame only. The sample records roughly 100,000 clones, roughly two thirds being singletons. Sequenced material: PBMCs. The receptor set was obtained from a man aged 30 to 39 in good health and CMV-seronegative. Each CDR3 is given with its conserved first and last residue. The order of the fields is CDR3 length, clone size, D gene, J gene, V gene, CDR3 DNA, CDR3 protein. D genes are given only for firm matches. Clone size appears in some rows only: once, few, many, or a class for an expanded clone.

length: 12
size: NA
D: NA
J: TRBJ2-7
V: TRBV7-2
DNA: TGTGCCAGCAGCAGGGGCCTCTACGAGCAGTACTTC
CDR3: CASSRGLYEQYF

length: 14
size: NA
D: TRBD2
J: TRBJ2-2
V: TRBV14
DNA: TGTGCCAGCAGCTTGGCGGGAGTCACCGGGGAGCTGTTTTTT
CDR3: CASSLAGVTGELFF

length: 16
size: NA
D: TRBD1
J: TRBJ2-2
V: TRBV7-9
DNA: TGTGCCAGCAGCGTGGGACAGGGGGAGAACACCGGGGAGCTGTTTTTT
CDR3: CASSVGQGENTGELFF

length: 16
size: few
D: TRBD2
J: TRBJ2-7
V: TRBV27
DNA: TGTGCCAGCATAAGAGCCATAGCGGGAGTAACCTACGAGCAGTACTTC
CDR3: CASIRAIAGVTYEQYF

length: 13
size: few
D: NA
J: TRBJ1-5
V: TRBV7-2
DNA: TGTGCCAGCAGCTTAGATAGAGGACAGCCCCAGCATTTT
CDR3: CASSLDRGQPQHF

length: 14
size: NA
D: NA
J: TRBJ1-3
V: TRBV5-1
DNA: TGCGCCAGCAGCTTGGGGGACACTGGAAACACCATATATTTT
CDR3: CASSLGDTGNTIYF

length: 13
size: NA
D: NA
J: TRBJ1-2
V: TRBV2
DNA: TGTGCCAGCAGTTTGGGACTCCGAGAGGGCTACACCTTC
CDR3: CASSLGLREGYTF

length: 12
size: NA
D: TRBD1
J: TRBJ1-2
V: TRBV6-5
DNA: TGTGCCAGCAGGAGGGACAGGGCCACGTACACCTTC
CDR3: CASRRDRATYTF

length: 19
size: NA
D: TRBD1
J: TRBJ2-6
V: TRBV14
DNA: TGTGCCAGCAGCCAAGTAAGGGGACAGGGAGCCTCTGGGGCCAACGTCCTGACTTTC
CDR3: CASSQVRGQGASGANVLTF

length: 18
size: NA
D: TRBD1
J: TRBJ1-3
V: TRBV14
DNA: TGTGCCAGCAGCCAAAAAGTGACAGGGCCCTCCTCTGGAAACACCATATATTTT
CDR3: CASSQKVTGPSSGNTIYF

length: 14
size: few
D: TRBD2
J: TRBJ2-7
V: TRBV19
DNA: TGTGCCAGTAGGGAGCGGGGGAGCTCCTACGAGCAGTACTTC
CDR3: CASRERGSSYEQYF

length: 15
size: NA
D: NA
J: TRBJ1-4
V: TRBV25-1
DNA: TGTGCCAGCAGTCCAGAAGACAGAATTAATGAAAAACTGTTTTTT
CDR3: CASSPEDRINEKLFF

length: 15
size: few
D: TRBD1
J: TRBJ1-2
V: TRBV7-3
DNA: TGTGCCAGCAGCCCGGACAGGGTCTACACCTATGGCTACACCTTC
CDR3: CASSPDRVYTYGYTF

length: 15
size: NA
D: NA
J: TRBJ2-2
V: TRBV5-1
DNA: TGCGCCAGCAGCTTCGACAGGACCAACACCGGGGAGCTGTTTTTT
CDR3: CASSFDRTNTGELFF

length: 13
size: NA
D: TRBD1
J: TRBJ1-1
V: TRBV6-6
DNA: TGTGCCAGCAGCCCAAGGGGGACAGGGGAAGCTTTCTTT
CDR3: CASSPRGTGEAFF

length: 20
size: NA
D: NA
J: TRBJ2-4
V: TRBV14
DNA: TGTGCCAGCAGCCAGCATGGAGGAAGCGGGCGGACCATAGCCAAAAACATTCAGTACTTC
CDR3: CASSQHGGSGRTIAKNIQYF

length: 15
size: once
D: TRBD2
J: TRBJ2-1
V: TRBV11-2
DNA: TGTGCCAGCAGCTTAGGGCTAGCGGCTGGTAATGAGCAGTTCTTC
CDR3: CASSLGLAAGNEQFF

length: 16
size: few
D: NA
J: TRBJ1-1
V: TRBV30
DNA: TGTGCCTGGACACCCTTAGACCCGACCGGCGGGACTGAAGCTTTCTTT
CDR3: CAWTPLDPTGGTEAFF

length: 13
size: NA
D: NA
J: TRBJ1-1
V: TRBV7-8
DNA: TGTGCCAGCAGCTTAGAGGTGAGGTCTGAAGCTTTCTTT
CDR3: CASSLEVRSEAFF

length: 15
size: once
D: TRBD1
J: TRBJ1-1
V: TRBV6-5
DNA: TGTGCCAGCAGCAGGGACAGGGGCATGAACACTGAAGCTTTCTTT
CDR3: CASSRDRGMNTEAFF

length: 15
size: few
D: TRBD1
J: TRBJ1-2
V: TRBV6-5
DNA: TGTGCCAGCAGTGCCCAGGGGGCTGGCGGCTATGGCTACACCTTC
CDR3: CASSAQGAGGYGYTF

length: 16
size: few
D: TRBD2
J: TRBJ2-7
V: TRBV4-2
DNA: TGTGCCAGCAGCCAAGATTCGGCTAGCGGAGCCTACGAGCAGTACTTC
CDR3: CASSQDSASGAYEQYF

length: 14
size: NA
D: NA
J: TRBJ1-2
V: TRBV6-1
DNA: TGTGCCAGCAGTAGGACAGACTCGATCGGGGGCTACACCTTC
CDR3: CASSRTDSIGGYTF

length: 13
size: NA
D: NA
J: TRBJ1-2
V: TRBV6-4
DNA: TGTGCCAGCAGTGACAGTCCCGGCTATGGCTACACCTTC
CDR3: CASSDSPGYGYTF

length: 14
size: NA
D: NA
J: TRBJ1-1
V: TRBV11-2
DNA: TGTGCCAGCAGCTTAGGACAGCGGGACACTGAAGCTTTCTTT
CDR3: CASSLGQRDTEAFF

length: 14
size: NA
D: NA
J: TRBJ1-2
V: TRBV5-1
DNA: TGCGCCAGCAGCTTGGAGGGGCCCATCGGGGGCTACACCTTC
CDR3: CASSLEGPIGGYTF

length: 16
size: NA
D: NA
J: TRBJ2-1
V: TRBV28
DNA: TGTGCCAGCAGTTTAGCGGGGTGGAGCTCCTACAATGAGCAGTTCTTC
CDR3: CASSLAGWSSYNEQFF